A selection of T cell receptor beta chains follows, all from one sample in a study of cytomegalovirus exposure and HLA in healthy donors. Clones were read by immunoSEQ multiplex PCR, and TCRdb kept only the in-frame ones, dropping some. The sample includes over 150,000 clones, roughly four fifths seen only once; the top ten take 4.8%. The sample consisted of PBMCs. Source of these receptors: a young man in good health and CMV-seronegative. The CDR3 runs from the conserved cysteine through the conserved F or W. A D gene is named only where the DNA matches it firmly. The size entry is marked missing in some rows and otherwise reads once, few, many or a size class.

J gene: TRBJ2-1
D gene: NA
clone size: once
V gene: TRBV28
CDR3 protein: CASSLFSYNEQFF
CDR3 DNA: TGTGCCAGCAGTTTATTCAGCTACAATGAGCAGTTCTTC

J gene: TRBJ2-1
D gene: TRBD1
clone size: NA
V gene: TRBV7-8
CDR3 protein: CASSEGTGDEQFF
CDR3 DNA: TGTGCCAGCAGCGAAGGGACAGGGGATGAGCAGTTCTTC

J gene: TRBJ1-1
D gene: NA
clone size: NA
V gene: TRBV10-1
CDR3 protein: CASSDEAGKAFF
CDR3 DNA: TGCGCCAGCAGTGATGAGGCAGGGAAAGCTTTCTTT

J gene: TRBJ2-7
D gene: TRBD1
clone size: NA
V gene: TRBV5-4
CDR3 protein: CASSRQGADEQYF
CDR3 DNA: TGTGCCAGCAGCCGACAGGGGGCAGACGAGCAGTACTTC

J gene: TRBJ2-1
D gene: TRBD1
clone size: NA
V gene: TRBV5-1
CDR3 protein: CASSLEWTGGLGEQFF
CDR3 DNA: TGCGCCAGCAGCTTGGAGTGGACAGGGGGCTTGGGGGAGCAGTTCTTC

J gene: TRBJ2-3
D gene: TRBD2
clone size: NA
V gene: TRBV9
CDR3 protein: CASSGSGVSTDTQYF
CDR3 DNA: TGTGCCAGCAGCGGTAGCGGGGTCAGCACAGATACGCAGTATTTT

J gene: TRBJ1-1
D gene: NA
clone size: NA
V gene: TRBV10-3
CDR3 protein: CAISESTQGWGTEAFF
CDR3 DNA: TGTGCCATCAGTGAGTCGACTCAGGGATGGGGAACTGAAGCTTTCTTT

J gene: TRBJ2-7
D gene: NA
clone size: NA
V gene: TRBV6-1
CDR3 protein: CASSVAGTQSYEQYF
CDR3 DNA: TGTGCCAGCAGTGTGGCCGGGACACAGTCCTACGAGCAGTACTTC

J gene: TRBJ2-7
D gene: TRBD1
clone size: NA
V gene: TRBV5-5
CDR3 protein: CASSLNRGADEQYF
CDR3 DNA: TGTGCCAGCAGCTTGAACAGGGGAGCAGACGAGCAGTACTTC

J gene: TRBJ1-2
D gene: TRBD1
clone size: NA
V gene: TRBV10-3
CDR3 protein: CAISDPTGGNYGYTF
CDR3 DNA: TGTGCCATCAGTGATCCGACAGGGGGGAACTATGGCTACACCTTC

J gene: TRBJ2-3
D gene: TRBD1
clone size: NA
V gene: TRBV15
CDR3 protein: CATSITRDRGTDTQYF
CDR3 DNA: TGTGCCACCAGCATAACCCGGGACAGGGGCACAGATACGCAGTATTTT

J gene: TRBJ1-5
D gene: NA
clone size: once
V gene: TRBV27
CDR3 protein: CASSPQTVYSNQPQHF
CDR3 DNA: TGTGCCAGCAGTCCTCAAACAGTCTATAGCAATCAGCCCCAGCATTTT

J gene: TRBJ2-1
D gene: NA
clone size: once
V gene: TRBV11-2
CDR3 protein: CASSIVQGQAYNEQFF
CDR3 DNA: TGTGCCAGCAGCATCGTCCAGGGGCAAGCCTACAATGAGCAGTTCTTC

J gene: TRBJ1-2
D gene: NA
clone size: NA
V gene: TRBV5-1
CDR3 protein: CASSLTGYGYTF
CDR3 DNA: TGCGCCAGCAGCTTGACGGGCTATGGCTACACCTTC

J gene: TRBJ1-2
D gene: NA
clone size: NA
V gene: TRBV4-1
CDR3 protein: CASSPRGVDGYTF
CDR3 DNA: TGCGCCAGCAGCCCCCGCGGTGTAGACGGCTACACCTTC

J gene: TRBJ2-1
D gene: TRBD2
clone size: NA
V gene: TRBV29-1
CDR3 protein: CSVDHGIAGLQFF
CDR3 DNA: TGCAGCGTTGACCACGGGATAGCGGGACTTCAGTTCTTC

J gene: TRBJ1-1
D gene: NA
clone size: NA
V gene: TRBV19
CDR3 protein: CASRNGLMNTEAFF
CDR3 DNA: TGTGCCAGTAGAAATGGACTTATGAACACTGAAGCTTTCTTT

J gene: TRBJ1-3
D gene: TRBD1
clone size: NA
V gene: TRBV6-1
CDR3 protein: CASSEGQGRPGNTIYF
CDR3 DNA: TGTGCCAGCAGTGAAGGACAGGGACGACCTGGAAACACCATATATTTT

J gene: TRBJ2-7
D gene: NA
clone size: NA
V gene: TRBV2
CDR3 protein: CASTGTGTPRQYEQYF
CDR3 DNA: TGTGCCAGCACGGGGACCGGGACACCCAGACAGTACGAGCAGTACTTC

J gene: TRBJ1-1
D gene: NA
clone size: NA
V gene: TRBV4-2
CDR3 protein: CASSQEQATLNTEAFF
CDR3 DNA: TGTGCCAGCAGCCAAGAACAGGCGACGCTGAACACTGAAGCTTTCTTT

J gene: TRBJ1-2
D gene: TRBD1
clone size: NA
V gene: TRBV5-8
CDR3 protein: CASSSLYDRGKRYGYTF
CDR3 DNA: TGTGCCAGCAGCTCACTTTATGACAGGGGGAAAAGATATGGCTACACCTTC

J gene: TRBJ2-3
D gene: NA
clone size: NA
V gene: TRBV27
CDR3 protein: CASSSRLLGATDTQYF
CDR3 DNA: TGTGCCAGCAGTTCGCGACTCCTAGGGGCCACAGATACGCAGTATTTT

J gene: TRBJ2-1
D gene: TRBD1
clone size: NA
V gene: TRBV6-5
CDR3 protein: CASSYPNPGGEQFF
CDR3 DNA: TGTGCCAGCAGTTACCCGAATCCAGGGGGTGAGCAGTTCTTC

J gene: TRBJ2-1
D gene: NA
clone size: NA
V gene: TRBV30
CDR3 protein: CAWSFVNNEQFF
CDR3 DNA: TGTGCCTGGAGTTTTGTCAACAATGAGCAGTTCTTC

J gene: TRBJ2-3
D gene: TRBD2
clone size: NA
V gene: TRBV7-2
CDR3 protein: CASTLAGVSADTQYF
CDR3 DNA: TGTGCCAGCACTTTAGCGGGAGTGAGCGCAGATACGCAGTATTTT

J gene: TRBJ2-1
D gene: NA
clone size: NA
V gene: TRBV27
CDR3 protein: CASSSGSSYNEQFF
CDR3 DNA: TGTGCCAGCAGTTCCGGGAGCTCCTACAATGAGCAGTTCTTC

J gene: TRBJ2-7
D gene: TRBD1
clone size: NA
V gene: TRBV2
CDR3 protein: CASRGDRLHEQYF
CDR3 DNA: TGTGCCAGCAGGGGGGACAGGCTACACGAGCAGTACTTC

J gene: TRBJ1-5
D gene: NA
clone size: NA
V gene: TRBV2
CDR3 protein: CASSERGGGASQPQHF
CDR3 DNA: TGTGCCAGCAGTGAAAGGGGAGGGGGAGCGAGTCAGCCCCAGCATTTT

J gene: TRBJ2-1
D gene: TRBD2
clone size: once
V gene: TRBV6-5
CDR3 protein: CASSVGLAVYNEQFF
CDR3 DNA: TGTGCCAGCAGTGTCGGACTAGCGGTATACAATGAGCAGTTCTTC

J gene: TRBJ2-7
D gene: NA
clone size: NA
V gene: TRBV4-1
CDR3 protein: CASSQVVRDYEQYF
CDR3 DNA: TGCGCCAGCAGCCAAGTTGTCAGGGACTACGAGCAGTACTTC

J gene: TRBJ2-7
D gene: TRBD1
clone size: NA
V gene: TRBV6-6
CDR3 protein: CASSPSGQGLYEQYF
CDR3 DNA: TGTGCCAGCAGTCCGTCGGGACAGGGGCTCTACGAGCAGTACTTC

J gene: TRBJ2-6
D gene: NA
clone size: few
V gene: TRBV7-6
CDR3 protein: CASSLAESGANVLTF
CDR3 DNA: TGTGCCAGCAGCTTAGCGGAGTCTGGGGCCAACGTCCTGACTTTC

J gene: TRBJ1-3
D gene: TRBD1
clone size: NA
V gene: TRBV7-9
CDR3 protein: CASSTWDSNSGNTIYF
CDR3 DNA: TGTGCCAGCAGCACTTGGGACAGCAACTCTGGAAACACCATATATTTT

J gene: TRBJ1-1
D gene: NA
clone size: NA
V gene: TRBV6-1
CDR3 protein: CASIPGFTEAFF
CDR3 DNA: TGTGCCAGCATCCCGGGATTCACTGAAGCTTTCTTT

J gene: TRBJ2-7
D gene: TRBD1
clone size: once
V gene: TRBV18
CDR3 protein: CASSPGQLYEQYF
CDR3 DNA: TGTGCCAGCTCACCGGGACAGCTCTACGAGCAGTACTTC

J gene: TRBJ2-7
D gene: NA
clone size: few
V gene: TRBV28
CDR3 protein: CASSLQYEQYF
CDR3 DNA: TGTGCCAGCAGTTTACAGTACGAGCAGTACTTC

J gene: TRBJ1-1
D gene: TRBD1
clone size: NA
V gene: TRBV27
CDR3 protein: CASSWDSRRNTEAFF
CDR3 DNA: TGTGCCAGCAGTTGGGACAGCCGTCGGAACACTGAAGCTTTCTTT

J gene: TRBJ2-3
D gene: NA
clone size: once
V gene: TRBV15
CDR3 protein: CATSRSRIAGGGADTQYF
CDR3 DNA: TGTGCCACCAGCAGATCCAGGATAGCCGGGGGTGGAGCAGATACGCAGTATTTT

J gene: TRBJ2-7
D gene: TRBD2
clone size: NA
V gene: TRBV27
CDR3 protein: CASKSASGTYEQYF
CDR3 DNA: TGTGCCAGCAAGTCCGCTAGCGGTACCTACGAGCAGTACTTC

J gene: TRBJ2-7
D gene: TRBD2
clone size: NA
V gene: TRBV7-9
CDR3 protein: CASSASGTRLQEQYF
CDR3 DNA: TGTGCCAGCAGCGCCTCAGGGACTAGGCTTCAAGAGCAGTACTTC

J gene: TRBJ1-5
D gene: NA
clone size: once
V gene: TRBV27
CDR3 protein: CASSLLAGGANNQPQHF
CDR3 DNA: TGTGCCAGCAGTTTATTGGCGGGGGGCGCGAACAATCAGCCCCAGCATTTT

J gene: TRBJ2-2
D gene: NA
clone size: once
V gene: TRBV7-2
CDR3 protein: CASSLAQLLGELFF
CDR3 DNA: TGTGCCAGCAGCTTAGCGCAACTACTCGGGGAGCTGTTTTTT

J gene: TRBJ1-2
D gene: NA
clone size: few
V gene: TRBV23-1
CDR3 protein: CATGSRTANYGYTF
CDR3 DNA: TGCGCCACCGGTTCCAGGACAGCGAACTATGGCTACACCTTC

J gene: TRBJ1-4
D gene: NA
clone size: NA
V gene: TRBV9
CDR3 protein: CASSVGTAEKLFF
CDR3 DNA: TGTGCCAGCAGCGTAGGAACAGCCGAAAAACTGTTTTTT

J gene: TRBJ2-1
D gene: TRBD1
clone size: NA
V gene: TRBV4-1
CDR3 protein: CASSQGGTGRLNEQFF
CDR3 DNA: TGCGCCAGCAGCCAAGGGGGGACAGGGCGTCTCAATGAGCAGTTCTTC

J gene: TRBJ2-1
D gene: TRBD2
clone size: NA
V gene: TRBV9
CDR3 protein: CASSVAPQLAGGLNEQFF
CDR3 DNA: TGTGCCAGCAGCGTAGCCCCGCAACTAGCGGGAGGCCTCAATGAGCAGTTCTTC

J gene: TRBJ1-5
D gene: NA
clone size: NA
V gene: TRBV16
CDR3 protein: CASSQSGAVNQPQHF
CDR3 DNA: TGTGCCAGCAGCCAATCGGGCGCAGTGAATCAGCCCCAGCATTTT

J gene: TRBJ2-2
D gene: NA
clone size: NA
V gene: TRBV5-1
CDR3 protein: CASSLGANQPGELFF
CDR3 DNA: TGCGCCAGCAGCTTGGGGGCCAACCAACCCGGGGAGCTGTTTTTT

J gene: TRBJ1-1
D gene: NA
clone size: NA
V gene: TRBV7-9
CDR3 protein: CASRPPGGDTEAFF
CDR3 DNA: TGTGCCAGCAGACCCCCCGGGGGAGACACTGAAGCTTTCTTT

J gene: TRBJ2-7
D gene: NA
clone size: NA
V gene: TRBV6-6
CDR3 protein: CGTGGSYEQYF
CDR3 DNA: TGTGGCACGGGTGGGAGTTACGAGCAGTACTTC

J gene: TRBJ2-7
D gene: TRBD2
clone size: NA
V gene: TRBV5-1
CDR3 protein: CASSLVGSGGYEQYF
CDR3 DNA: TGCGCCAGCAGCTTGGTAGGTAGCGGGGGGTACGAGCAGTACTTC

J gene: TRBJ1-5
D gene: NA
clone size: NA
V gene: TRBV6-1
CDR3 protein: CASSATTGNQPQHF
CDR3 DNA: TGTGCCAGCAGTGCGACGACAGGCAATCAGCCCCAGCATTTT

J gene: TRBJ2-5
D gene: NA
clone size: NA
V gene: TRBV29-1
CDR3 protein: CSVEEETQYF
CDR3 DNA: TGCAGCGTGGAGGAAGAGACCCAGTACTTC

J gene: TRBJ2-2
D gene: TRBD1
clone size: few
V gene: TRBV7-2
CDR3 protein: CASSVGTGSGELFF
CDR3 DNA: TGTGCCAGCAGCGTCGGGACAGGGTCCGGGGAGCTGTTTTTT

J gene: TRBJ1-2
D gene: TRBD1
clone size: few
V gene: TRBV6-5
CDR3 protein: CASSELTGGDGYTF
CDR3 DNA: TGTGCCAGCAGCGAACTGACAGGGGGCGATGGCTACACCTTC

J gene: TRBJ2-7
D gene: TRBD2
clone size: NA
V gene: TRBV7-9
CDR3 protein: CASSTTSGMNEQYF
CDR3 DNA: TGTGCCAGCAGCACGACTAGCGGGATGAACGAGCAGTACTTC

J gene: TRBJ2-1
D gene: NA
clone size: NA
V gene: TRBV5-6
CDR3 protein: CASSPGSGYNEQFF
CDR3 DNA: TGTGCCAGCAGCCCTGGGTCGGGATACAATGAGCAGTTCTTC

J gene: TRBJ1-2
D gene: NA
clone size: once
V gene: TRBV19
CDR3 protein: CATLTGGYGYTF
CDR3 DNA: TGTGCCACCCTGACAGGTGGCTATGGCTACACCTTC

J gene: TRBJ1-4
D gene: TRBD1
clone size: NA
V gene: TRBV19
CDR3 protein: CASKGQNILNEKLFF
CDR3 DNA: TGTGCCAGTAAGGGACAGAACATTCTTAATGAAAAACTGTTTTTT

J gene: TRBJ1-5
D gene: TRBD1
clone size: NA
V gene: TRBV25-1
CDR3 protein: CASSPGQGFWQPQHF
CDR3 DNA: TGTGCCAGCTCACCGGGACAGGGGTTCTGGCAGCCCCAGCATTTT